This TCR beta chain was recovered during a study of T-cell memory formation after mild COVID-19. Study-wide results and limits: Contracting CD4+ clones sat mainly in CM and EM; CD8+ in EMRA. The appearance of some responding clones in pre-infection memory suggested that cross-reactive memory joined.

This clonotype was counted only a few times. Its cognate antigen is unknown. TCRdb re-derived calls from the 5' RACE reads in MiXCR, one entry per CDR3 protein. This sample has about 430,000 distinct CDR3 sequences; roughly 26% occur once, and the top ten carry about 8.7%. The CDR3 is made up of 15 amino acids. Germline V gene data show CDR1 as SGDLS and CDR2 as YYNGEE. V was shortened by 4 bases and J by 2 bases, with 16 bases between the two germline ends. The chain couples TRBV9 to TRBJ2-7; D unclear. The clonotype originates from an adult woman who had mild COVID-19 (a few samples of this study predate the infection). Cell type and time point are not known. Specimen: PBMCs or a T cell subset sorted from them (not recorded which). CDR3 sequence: CASSPDAGRTYEQYF. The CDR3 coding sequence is TGTGCCAGCAGCCCCGACGCTGGACGAACCTACGAGCAGTACTTC.